Given below is one TCR beta chain in context. As processed by the authors: Nucleated cell number was recorded as an estimate derived from reference gene primer amplification. TCRdb's copy holds only in-frame clones and misses some; the assay was immunoSEQ multiplex PCR. The D gene and trimming were derived from the DNA, and the V and J assignments and clone size from that table. This table holds about 240,000 clones, about 83% found once. The data stem from a study of blood T cell repertoires in COVID-19. Overall study context: Material from acute and convalescent COVID-19 was sourced from the United States, Italy and Spain. PBMCs, B-cell-depleted T cells, or T cells were the source of the cDNA or gDNA that made up the material.

This CDR3 contains 17 residues. Per germline, CDR1 LNHNV and CDR2 YYDKDF (reference sequence). The J segment lost 8 bases and the V segment lost 0 bases, leaving 9 bases of the junction unmatched. The receptor was derived from a woman aged 40-49 years who had been exposed to COVID-19. Specimen: PBMCs or T cells enriched from blood (not recorded which). V usage is TRBV15 and J usage is TRBJ2-1; 11 bases are a match to TRBD2. CDR3 DNA: TGTGCCACCAGCAGAGATGATGGACTAGCGGGTGACGATGAGCAGTTCTTC. As protein: CATSRDDGLAGDDEQFF.